Shown below are 20 T cell receptor beta chains from a single sample sequenced in a study of OX40 agonist ivuxolimab in advanced cancers. Some clones are missing from TCRdb's copy, which holds only in-frame ones; the method was immunoSEQ multiplex PCR. The sample includes about 10,000 clones, less than 80% of them seen just once. The starting material was CD4+ or CD8+ T cells sorted from blood, obtained in a trial of the OX40 agonist ivuxolimab. These receptor sequences come from an adult with an advanced solid tumor such as melanoma, head and neck, liver or kidney cancer.

The V call is TRBV6-6, the J call TRBJ1-1; 7 bases are a match to TRBD1. The length of the CDR3 is 16 residues. Germline loops: CDR1 MNHNY, CDR2 SVGAGI (reference sequence). With V trimmed by 0 bases and J by 4 bases, 8 bases remained unmatched. As DNA, the CDR3 is TGTGCCAGCAGTTACTCGGGTGGGGCAGGGGGCACTGAAGCTTTCTTT. Protein sequence: CASSYSGGAGGTEAFF.

The J gene is TRBJ1-1, the V gene TRBV6-5, with 9 bases identical to TRBD1. This CDR3 region has 14 residues. Germline V gene lookup returns CDR1 MNHEY and CDR2 SVGAGI. The ends lost 5 bases at V and 5 bases at J; junction bases unmatched: 6. The CDR3 loop is CASSPDRGWTEAFF. The CDR3 nucleotides are TGTGCCAGCAGTCCGGACAGGGGATGGACTGAAGCTTTCTTT.

This clone was counted a few times. V and J are TRBV7-9 and TRBJ1-6; D uncertain. Trimming pared 1 base from V and 6 bases from J, leaving 10 bases between. The CDR3 contains 15 residues. The V gene's germline CDR1 is SEHNR and CDR2 FQNEAQ (reference sequence). The CDR3 loop is CASSLDAGPNSPLHF. As DNA, the CDR3 is TGTGCCAGCAGCTTAGATGCAGGCCCTAATTCACCCCTCCACTTT.

There are a few counts of this clone. This chain joins TRBV4-3 and TRBJ2-7; tentative D call: TRBD1 (6 bases). CDR1 is LGHNA, CDR2 YSLEER, per germline. The CDR3 extends over 14 amino acids. The V end was cut by 3 bases, the J end by 3 bases, with 12 bases between. CDR3 residues: CASSQIQGSYEQYF. Written as DNA, the CDR3 is TGCGCCAGCAGCCAGATACAGGGTAGCTACGAGCAGTACTTC.

The V gene is TRBV9, the J gene TRBJ2-7, with D perhaps TRBD2 (5 bases). Germline V gene data show CDR1 as SGDLS and CDR2 as YYNGEE. The V end lost 2 bases, the J end lost 2 bases, and 14 bases lay between the germline ends. The CDR3 totals 15 residues. DNA for the CDR3: TGTGCCAGCAGCGTCGGAGGCTCAGCCACCTACGAGCAGTACTTC. Translating it yields CASSVGGSATYEQYF.

The chain carries TRBV2 and TRBJ2-5; 10 bases are shared with TRBD2. The CDR3 has 17 residues. CDR1 SNHLY and CDR2 FYNNEI come from the germline V gene. J was trimmed by 1 base and V by 5 bases; bases with no gene match: 10. For the CDR3, the DNA is TGTGCCAGCAGTACGTTAGCGGGGGGCCCCACCCAAGAGACCCAGTACTTC. Its protein product is CASSTLAGGPTQETQYF.

By proportion, this clone is medium-sized (0.01 to 0.1%). CDR3 sequence: CASSIPRQVRNQPQHF. CDR3 coding DNA: TGTGCCAGTAGTATCCCCCGACAGGTGCGGAATCAGCCCCAGCATTTT. V and J are TRBV19 and TRBJ1-5; D might be TRBD1 (6 bases). Between the trimmed V and J ends, which lost 3 bases and 4 bases, there was a span of 16 bases. The germline gives CDR1 LNHDA, CDR2 SQIVND (reference sequence). The CDR3 totals 16 residues.

This clone has more than one count but fewer than ten. The chain links TRBV11-3 to TRBJ2-5, with TRBD1 matching over 7 bases. The J segment lost 2 bases and the V segment lost 3 bases, leaving 6 bases of the junction unmatched. The CDR3 is made up of 15 amino acids. Germline loops: CDR1 SGHNT, CDR2 YENEEA. Here the CDR3 reads CASSFRGLGQETQYF. CDR3 bases: TGTGCCAGCAGCTTCAGGGGGTTGGGGCAAGAGACCCAGTACTTC.

The genes are TRBV6-5 and TRBJ1-2; D unresolved. Trimming removed 6 bases at V and 8 bases at J, with 19 bases between. This CDR3 spans 14 amino acids. The germline V gene has CDR1 MNHEY and CDR2 SVGAGI. The CDR3, as DNA: TGTGCCAGCAGGCGTTCGACACTCGGAAGGGGCTACACCTTC. This encodes CASRRSTLGRGYTF.

The gene calls are TRBV19 and TRBJ1-5; tentative D call: TRBD1 (5 bases). The V end lost 3 bases, the J end lost 4 bases, and 13 bases lay between the germline ends. Germline V CDR1 and CDR2: LNHDA, SQIVND (reference sequence). The CDR3 has 15 amino acids. The CDR3 reads CASSMGPGGNQPQHF. The CDR3 DNA sequence: TGTGCCAGTAGTATGGGCCCGGGGGGAAATCAGCCCCAGCATTTT.

In this sample, this clone turned up a few times. As DNA, the CDR3 is TGTGCCAGCAGCCCGGACAGGCCGGGGAGATCCTATAATTCACCCCTCCACTTT. The encoded protein is CASSPDRPGRSYNSPLHF. J is TRBJ1-6 and V is TRBV5-4, with 7 bases matching TRBD1. Germline CDR1 and CDR2: SGHNT and YYREEE (reference sequence). The CDR3 spans 18 residues. J gave up 1 base and V 4 bases, and 11 bases lay outside the gene matches.

The chain joins TRBV7-9 to TRBJ2-7, with D perhaps TRBD2 (5 bases). The germline gives CDR1 SEHNR, CDR2 FQNEAQ (reference sequence). This CDR3 comprises 13 residues. Trimming shortened V by 8 bases and J by 4 bases, and 15 bases separated the two germline ends. CDR3 sequence: CASCNGDLYEQYF. CDR3 DNA sequence: TGTGCCAGCTGCAACGGGGATTTGTACGAGCAGTACTTC.

J is TRBJ2-7 and V is TRBV28, with D possibly matching TRBD1 (6 bases). This CDR3 contains 15 residues. The V gene lost 4 bases and the J gene lost 3 bases, with 16 bases spanning the gap. Germline-derived CDR1 and CDR2 are MDHEN and SYDVKM. This CDR3 is CASSSTRTDDYEQYF. The CDR3 DNA is TGTGCCAGCAGTTCAACAAGGACAGACGACTACGAGCAGTACTTC.

The chain couples TRBV11-2 to TRBJ2-7; the D gene is possibly TRBD2 (5 bases). Germline V lookup: CDR1 SGHAT, CDR2 FQNNGV. V lost 8 bases to trimming and J lost 0 bases, with 14 bases between them. CDR3 length: 14 residues. CDR3 region: CASGLQHLSYEQYF. The CDR3 nucleotides are TGTGCCAGCGGACTCCAGCATCTCTCCTACGAGCAGTACTTC.

The V call is TRBV5-1, the J call TRBJ2-2; maybe TRBD1 (5 bases). This CDR3 region has 15 residues. Trimming left V 0 bases short and J 6 bases short, with 12 bases between. CDR1 and CDR2 (germline): SGHRS, YFSETQ. The CDR3 sequence: CASSLGSSGSGELFF. CDR3 in DNA: TGCGCCAGCAGCTTGGGGAGTTCAGGGTCCGGGGAGCTGTTTTTT. Variable domain in full (rest from reference TRBV5-1 and TRBJ2-2): KAGVTQTPRYLIKTRGQQVTLSCSPISGHRSVSWYQQTPGQGLQFLFEYFSETQRNKGNFPGRFSGRQFSNSRSEMNVSTLELGDSALYLCASSLGSSGSGELFFGEGSRLTVL.

The CDR3 coding sequence is TGTGCCACCAGCAGAGAGCAGGGGTTATACGAGCAGTACTTC. The encoded protein is CATSREQGLYEQYF. This chain links TRBV15 with TRBJ2-7; D is possibly TRBD1 (6 bases). The V end was cut by 0 bases, the J end by 4 bases, with 10 bases between. CDR1 LNHNV and CDR2 YYDKDF come from the germline V gene (reference sequence). This CDR3 region has 14 residues.

V is TRBV2 and J is TRBJ1-1, with TRBD1 as a possible D gene (6 bases). This CDR3 contains 13 residues. Per the germline V gene, CDR1 is SNHLY and CDR2 is FYNNEI. Between the trimmed V and J ends, which lost 6 bases and 4 bases, there was a span of 12 bases. This CDR3 is CASRDKGGTEAFF. CDR3 DNA: TGTGCCAGCAGAGACAAGGGGGGCACTGAAGCTTTCTTT. Together with reference TRBV2 and TRBJ1-1, the CDR3 gives the full variable domain: EPEVTQTPSHQVTQMGQEVILRCVPISNHLYFYWYRQILGQKVEFLVSFYNNEISEKSEIFDDQFSVERPDGSNFTLKIRSTKLEDSAMYFCASRDKGGTEAFFGQGTRLTVV.

This chain links TRBV2 with TRBJ2-7, with 10 bases lining up with TRBD2. Germline CDR1 is SNHLY and CDR2 is FYNNEI. The trim removed 8 bases at V and 3 bases at J, leaving 4 bases unmatched. The CDR3 is 13 amino acids. CDR3 sequence reads: CASEPSGGYEQYF. CDR3 bases: TGTGCCAGCGAACCTAGCGGGGGCTACGAGCAGTACTTC. Complete variable domain (other parts from reference TRBV2 and TRBJ2-7): EPEVTQTPSHQVTQMGQEVILRCVPISNHLYFYWYRQILGQKVEFLVSFYNNEISEKSEIFDDQFSVERPDGSNFTLKIRSTKLEDSAMYFCASEPSGGYEQYFGPGTRLTVT.

The rearrangement joins TRBV19 to TRBJ2-2; a possible D gene is TRBD2 (6 bases). The CDR3 is made up of 16 amino acids. Germline CDR1 reads LNHDA; CDR2 reads SQIVND (reference sequence). The V end was cut by 7 bases, the J end by 3 bases, with 18 bases between. CDR3 loop: CASNSVRGGDTGELFF. In nucleotides, the CDR3 is TGTGCCAGTAATTCGGTGCGGGGTGGCGACACCGGGGAGCTGTTTTTT.

V is TRBV7-6 and J is TRBJ2-7, with D perhaps TRBD1 (5 bases). Germline V gene lookup returns CDR1 SGHVS and CDR2 FNYEAQ. The V end was cut by 1 base, the J end by 2 bases, with 12 bases between. The CDR3 extends over 15 amino acids. CDR3 in amino acids: CASSLGAGPTYEQYF. Written as DNA, the CDR3 is TGTGCCAGCAGCTTAGGGGCAGGGCCAACCTACGAGCAGTACTTC.